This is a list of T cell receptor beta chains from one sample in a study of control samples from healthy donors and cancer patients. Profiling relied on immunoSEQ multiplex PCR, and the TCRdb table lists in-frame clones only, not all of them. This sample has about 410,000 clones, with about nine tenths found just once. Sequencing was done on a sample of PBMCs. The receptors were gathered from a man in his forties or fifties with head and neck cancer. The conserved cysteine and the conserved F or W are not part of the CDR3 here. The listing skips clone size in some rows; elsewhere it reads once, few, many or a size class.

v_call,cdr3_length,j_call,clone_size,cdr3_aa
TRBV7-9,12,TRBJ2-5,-,ASSPQGGSETQY
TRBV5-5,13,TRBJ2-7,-,ASTIGGGAVYEQY
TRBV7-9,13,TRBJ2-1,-,ASSPRGRGYNEQF
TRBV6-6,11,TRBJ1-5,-,ATQGAYNQPQH
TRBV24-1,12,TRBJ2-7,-,ATSDPGQGNEQY
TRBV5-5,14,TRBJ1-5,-,ASSKPRDRAGQPQH
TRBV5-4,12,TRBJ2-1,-,ASSLRRSNNEQF
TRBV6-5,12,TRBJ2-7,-,ASSRRAGPYEQY
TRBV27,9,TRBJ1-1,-,ATRQNTEAF
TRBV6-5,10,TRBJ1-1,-,ASRLQGGDAF
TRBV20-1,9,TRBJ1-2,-,SASGNYGYT
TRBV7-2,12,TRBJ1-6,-,ASSPRDTTNALH
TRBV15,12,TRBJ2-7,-,ATSRDRSSYEQY
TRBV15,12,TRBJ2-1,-,ATSLGLVGNEQF
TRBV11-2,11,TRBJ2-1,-,ASSLERYNEQF
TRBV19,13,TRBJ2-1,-,ASSWGTGGYNEQF
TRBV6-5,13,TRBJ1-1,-,ASSYSNTLNTEAF
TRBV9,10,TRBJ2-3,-,ASSPTGTSQY
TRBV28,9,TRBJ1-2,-,AGGTNYGYT
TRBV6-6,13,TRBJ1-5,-,ASSYFRGSNQPQH
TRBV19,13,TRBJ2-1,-,ASSRPGLETGEQF
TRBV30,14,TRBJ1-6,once,AWSPGQGPYNSPLH
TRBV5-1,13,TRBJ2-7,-,ASSFAGTGAYEQY
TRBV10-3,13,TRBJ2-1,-,AIRATSGADNEQF
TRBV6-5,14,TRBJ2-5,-,ASSYSTGQGRETQY
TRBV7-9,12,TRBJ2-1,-,ASGWTGTYNEQF
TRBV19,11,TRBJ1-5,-,ASSRDSNQPQH
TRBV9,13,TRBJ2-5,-,ASSTSGTEEETQY
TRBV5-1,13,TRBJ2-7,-,ARISREISSYEQY
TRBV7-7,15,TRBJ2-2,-,ASSPPSGQGRTGELF
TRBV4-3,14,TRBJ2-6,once,ASSPQGNAGANVLT
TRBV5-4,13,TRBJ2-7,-,ASSSLTSGEGEQY
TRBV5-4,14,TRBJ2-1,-,ASSYMTGGGYNEQF
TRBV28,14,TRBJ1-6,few,ASSFNRGPGPLPLH
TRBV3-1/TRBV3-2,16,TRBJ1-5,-,ASSQELGQGVGNQPQH
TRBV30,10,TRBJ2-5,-,AWSLEGETQY
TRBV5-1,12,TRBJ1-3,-,ASSPTVTGNTIY
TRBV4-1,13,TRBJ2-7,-,ASSQKVPGYYEQY
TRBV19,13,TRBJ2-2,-,ASSRGTERSGELF
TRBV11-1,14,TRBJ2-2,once,ASSLIGVVESGELF